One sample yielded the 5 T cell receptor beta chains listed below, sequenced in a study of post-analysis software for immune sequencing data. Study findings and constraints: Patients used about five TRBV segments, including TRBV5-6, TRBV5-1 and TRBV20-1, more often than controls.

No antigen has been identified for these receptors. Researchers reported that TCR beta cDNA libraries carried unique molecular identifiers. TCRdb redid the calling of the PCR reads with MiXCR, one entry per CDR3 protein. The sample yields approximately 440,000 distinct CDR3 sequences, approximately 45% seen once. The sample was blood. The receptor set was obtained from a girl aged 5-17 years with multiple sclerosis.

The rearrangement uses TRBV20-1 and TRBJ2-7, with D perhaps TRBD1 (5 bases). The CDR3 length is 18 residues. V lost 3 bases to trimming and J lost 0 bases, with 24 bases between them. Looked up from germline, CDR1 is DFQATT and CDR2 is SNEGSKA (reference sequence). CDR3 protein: CSASPYTETALNSYEQYF. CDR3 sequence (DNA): TGCAGTGCTAGCCCGTATACCGAGACAGCTTTAAACTCCTACGAGCAGTACTTC.

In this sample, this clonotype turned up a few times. In DNA, the CDR3 is TGCGCCAGCAGCGGCAGGACAGGGAAAGGTCACGAGCAGTACTTC. Its protein product is CASSGRTGKGHEQYF. The chain combines TRBV5-1 with TRBJ2-7; 8 bases line up with TRBD1. The germline gives CDR1 SGHRS, CDR2 YFSETQ. Trimming at V came to 4 bases and at J to 5 bases, leaving 11 bases not matched to a gene. There are 15 residues in the CDR3.

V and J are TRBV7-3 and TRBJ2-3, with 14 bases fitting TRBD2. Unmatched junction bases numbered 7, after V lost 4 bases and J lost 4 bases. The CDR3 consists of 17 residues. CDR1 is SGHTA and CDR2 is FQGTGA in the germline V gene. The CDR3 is CASSSRTSGRMADTQYF. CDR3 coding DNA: TGTGCCAGCAGCTCTCGGACTAGCGGGAGGATGGCAGATACGCAGTATTTT.

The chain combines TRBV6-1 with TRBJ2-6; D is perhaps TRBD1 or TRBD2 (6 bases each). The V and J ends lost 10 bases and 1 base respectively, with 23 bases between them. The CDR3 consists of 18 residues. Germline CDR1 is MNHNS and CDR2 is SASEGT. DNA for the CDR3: TGTGCCACCAGATCGGGGGCAGGCATACTTTCTGGGGCCAACGTCCTGACTTTC. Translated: CATRSGAGILSGANVLTF.

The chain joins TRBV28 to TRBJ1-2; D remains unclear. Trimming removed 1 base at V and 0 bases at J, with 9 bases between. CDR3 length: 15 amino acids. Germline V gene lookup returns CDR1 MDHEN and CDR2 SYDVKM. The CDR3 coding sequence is TGTGCCAGCAGTTTATCCCCGACAACTAACTATGGCTACACCTTC. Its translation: CASSLSPTTNYGYTF.